This entry features one T cell receptor beta chain sequence. What it binds is not known. The data are from a study of graft-versus-host responses after intestinal transplantation. Across the whole study: Uniformly, recipients were administered anti-thymocyte globulin induction with subsequent tacrolimus and steroids for approximately three years. The study's findings and limits: GvH clones detected in recipient marrow included some appearing first in ileum or blood.

Clones were sequenced by immunoSEQ multiplex PCR, and TCRdb holds only the in-frame ones, with some missing. The data contain tens of thousands of clones, 92% of them seen just once; the ten biggest clones take up about 0.63%. The sequenced sample was PBMCs, obtained 98 days after intestinal transplantation. This sequence was found in a human patient who received an intestinal transplant, so some T cells may come from the graft donor.

The CDR3 reads CASSLIAGGLRDTQYF. The DNA of the CDR3 is TGTGCCAGCAGCTTAATTGCGGGGGGCCTTCGAGATACGCAGTATTTT. This sequence joins TRBV7-3 and TRBJ2-3; TRBD2 matches at 8 bases. The CDR3 sequence is 16 residues long. Germline assignment: CDR1 SGHTA and CDR2 FQGTGA. The V and J ends lost 1 base and 5 bases, in that order; junction bases with no gene match: 8.